Each of the 25 T cell receptor beta chains below was sequenced from the same sample in a study of shared clonotypes between healthy human individuals (TCRdb year 2020). The library was generated by the immunoSEQ multiplex PCR assay. TCRdb limited this immuneACCESS table to in-frame rearrangements with V and J called. A share of clones is missing; checked studies link under half to unresolved V genes, and the rest is unexplained. A total of roughly 2.2 million clones appear in this sample, approximately 90% of them only once. The top ten hold 0.37% of the sample. Sequencing was carried out using naive CD4+ T cells from PBMCs. Reading the label with the study, this specimen's cell subset or site is: CD45RA+ positively selected. Receptors were obtained from a man aged 18 to 29 in good health. Some clones in this sample may be carry-over from other donors' samples.

This chain connects TRBV2 to TRBJ2-7, with 7 nucleotides matching TRBD2. The V gene's germline CDR1 is SNHLY and CDR2 FYNNEI. The CDR3 spans 18 residues. V dropped 2 bases and J dropped 2; count of bases not matched to a gene: 15. This chain's CDR3 is CASSEHTGGTTNAYEQYF. CDR3 coding DNA: TGTGCCAGCAGTGAACACACCGGGGGGACTACTAACGCCTACGAGCAGTACTTC.

The chain uses TRBV18 and TRBJ2-3; D remains ambiguous. The ends were cut back, 3 bases at V and 5 bases at J, with 9 bases in the middle. Per the germline V gene, CDR1 is KGHSH and CDR2 is LQKENI. CDR3 size: 13 residues. The CDR3 region has the DNA TGTGCCAGCTCACCCCGAATAGAAGATACGCAGTATTTT. This sequence encodes CASSPRIEDTQYF. Variable domain in full (rest from reference TRBV18 and TRBJ2-3): NAGVMQNPRHLVRRRGQEARLRCSPMKGHSHVYWYRQLPEEGLKFMVYLQKENIIDESGMPKERFSAEFPKEGPSILRIQQVVRGDSAAYFCASSPRIEDTQYFGPGTRLTVL.

This chain uses TRBV25-1 with TRBJ1-2, with unresolved D. V lost 5 bases and J 8 bases, leaving 18 bases between the germline ends. Looked up from germline, CDR1 is MGHDK and CDR2 is SYGVNS. CDR3 length: 14 amino acids. The CDR3 nucleotides read TGTGCCAGCAGTAAGGGCTGGACGGCCACCGGCTACACCTTC. This gives the protein CASSKGWTATGYTF.

The chain combines TRBV5-8 with TRBJ1-2, with TRBD1 as a possible D gene (5 bases). V was pared by 6 bases and J by 2 bases, with 14 bases between. The CDR3 sequence is 14 residues long. Germline V CDR1 and CDR2: SGHTS, YDEGEE. The CDR3 DNA follows: TGTGCCAGCAACCCCGGGGGGGGGAACTATGGCTACACCTTC. Its translation is CASNPGGGNYGYTF.

The V and J genes are TRBV2 and TRBJ2-1; D not resolved. V was trimmed by 5 bases and J by 9 bases, leaving 14 bases between them. The CDR3 is 13 amino acids. CDR1 is SNHLY, CDR2 FYNNEI, per germline. CDR3 amino acids: CASSPRAQAEQFF. The CDR3 DNA sequence: TGTGCCAGCAGTCCCCGGGCGCAGGCTGAGCAGTTCTTC.

V gene TRBV27 combines with J gene TRBJ1-1; D ambiguous. The CDR3 runs 13 residues. Germline values: CDR1 MNHEY, CDR2 SMNVEV (reference sequence). V was trimmed by 2 bases and J by 5 bases, leaving 9 bases between them. Here the CDR3 DNA reads TGTGCCAGCAGTTTAAAGTCCCCGACTGAAGCTTTCTTT. This encodes CASSLKSPTEAFF.

The V call is TRBV27, the J call TRBJ1-1; 8 nucleotides line up with TRBD1. The CDR3 runs to 15 residues. In germline, CDR1 is MNHEY, CDR2 SMNVEV (reference sequence). V shed 6 bases, J shed 6 bases, and the junction held 12 bases outside the gene matches. DNA for the CDR3: TGTGCCAGCAGCCGCCTCGGGACAGGCTCCCCTGAAGCTTTCTTT. Amino acid sequence: CASSRLGTGSPEAFF.

This chain joins TRBV30 and TRBJ2-5; possibly TRBD2 for D (6 bases). The CDR3 covers 13 residues. The V gene's germline CDR1 is GTSNPN and CDR2 SVGIG (reference sequence). V shed 1 base and J shed 2 bases, with 8 bases lying between them. The CDR3: CAWSASGQETQYF. CDR3 sequence (DNA): TGTGCCTGGAGTGCCAGCGGGCAAGAGACCCAGTACTTC.

As for this clone: This sample also contains other DNA sequences that code for the same CDR3. The chain combines TRBV28 with TRBJ1-5, with 7 bases identical to TRBD1. CDR1 and CDR2 from the germline V gene are MDHEN and SYDVKM. The V and J ends lost 3 bases and 3 bases, in that order; junction bases with no gene match: 2. CDR3 size: 14 residues. This chain's CDR3 is CASSLGQYNQPQHF. The DNA of the CDR3 is TGTGCCAGCAGTTTGGGACAGTACAATCAGCCCCAGCATTTT. Combining the CDR3 with reference TRBV28 and TRBJ1-5 gives the whole variable domain DVKVTQSSRYLVKRTGEKVFLECVQDMDHENMFWYRQDPGLGLRLIYFSYDVKMKEKGDIPEGYSVSREKKERFSLILESASTNQTSMYLCASSLGQYNQPQHFGDGTRLSIL.

This chain links TRBV11-3 with TRBJ1-2; D is undetermined. This CDR3 has 15 amino acids. V dropped 1 base and J dropped 6 bases, with 15 bases sitting between them. Germline V gene lookup returns CDR1 SGHNT and CDR2 YENEEA. CDR3: CASSLGSAGPNGYTF. The CDR3 bases are TGTGCCAGCAGCTTAGGGAGCGCAGGCCCAAATGGCTACACCTTC. Supplemented by reference TRBV11-3 and TRBJ1-2, the full variable domain reads EAGVVQSPRYKIIEKKQPVAFWCNPISGHNTLYWYLQNLGQGPELLIRYENEEAVDDSQLPKDRFSAERLKGVDSTLKIQPAELGDSAVYLCASSLGSAGPNGYTFGSGTRLTVV.

The V call is TRBV14, the J call TRBJ2-5, with 10 bases fitting TRBD2. Germline trimming cut 4 bases from V and 2 bases from J; bases unmatched to any gene: 4. Germline CDR1 SGHDN, CDR2 FVKESK. The CDR3 runs to 15 residues. CDR3 protein: CASSRGLAFQETQYF. The CDR3 DNA sequence: TGTGCCAGCAGCCGGGGACTAGCGTTTCAAGAGACCCAGTACTTC.

J is TRBJ2-1 and V is TRBV11-1; D remains unclear. Germline-derived CDR1 and CDR2 are SGHAT and FQDESV (reference sequence). The V end lost 4 bases, the J end lost 9 bases, and 13 bases lay between the germline ends. The CDR3 spans 13 residues. The CDR3 spells CASSSDLRSEQFF. The CDR3 nucleotides are TGTGCCAGCAGCTCAGATCTGCGTAGTGAGCAGTTCTTC.

The CDR3: CASSHTAGVSYGYTF. CDR3 DNA sequence: TGTGCCAGCAGCCATACAGCAGGGGTTAGCTATGGCTACACCTTC. The gene calls are TRBV4-2 and TRBJ1-2; D might be TRBD1 (6 bases). This CDR3 spans 15 amino acids. Trimming took 3 bases from V and 4 from J, leaving 15 bases between them. Germline CDR1 is LGHNA and CDR2 is YNFKEQ.

The chain recombines TRBV18 with TRBJ1-3; D is undetermined. The CDR3 runs 16 residues. Per germline, CDR1 KGHSH and CDR2 LQKENI. Trimming took off 1 base at V and 0 bases at J, with 10 bases between the two ends. CDR3 loop: CASSPRQAYSGNTIYF. Written as DNA, the CDR3 is TGTGCCAGCTCACCACGCCAGGCCTACTCTGGAAACACCATATATTTT.

The chain links TRBV28 to TRBJ2-1, with D tentatively TRBD1 (5 bases). The germline V gene has CDR1 MDHEN and CDR2 SYDVKM. Deletions cut 5 bases from V and 3 bases from J, with 14 bases between. The CDR3 sequence is 15 residues long. DNA for the CDR3: TGTGCCAGCAGTCCGCGACAGACGGTCTACAATGAGCAGTTCTTC. It encodes CASSPRQTVYNEQFF.

J is TRBJ2-7 and V is TRBV19; D is unclear. The V gene's germline CDR1 is LNHDA and CDR2 SQIVND (reference sequence). Trimming removed 3 bases at V and 7 bases at J, with 13 bases between. This CDR3 is 13 amino acids long. The CDR3 bases are TGTGCCAGTAGTATTTCCCGGACGGCTGAGCAGTACTTC. It yields the protein CASSISRTAEQYF.

The chain recombines TRBV9 with TRBJ1-1, with a weak D call TRBD1 (6 bases). CDR1 is SGDLS and CDR2 is YYNGEE in the germline V gene. Trimming pared 4 bases from V and 1 base from J, leaving 11 bases between. The CDR3 totals 14 residues. The CDR3 coding sequence is TGTGCCAGCAGCACCTTGGGACAGAACACTGAAGCTTTCTTT. This codes for CASSTLGQNTEAFF.

This chain uses TRBV30 with TRBJ2-3; no clear D gene. Looked up from germline, CDR1 is GTSNPN and CDR2 is SVGIG (reference sequence). V lost 2 bases and J lost 2, with 11 bases in between. This CDR3 region has 14 residues. CDR3 sequence (DNA): TGTGCCTGGAGTATGGGCGGAGCCACAGATACGCAGTATTTT. This translates into CAWSMGGATDTQYF.

The V call is TRBV27, the J call TRBJ2-1, with D unclear. The germline V gene has CDR1 MNHEY and CDR2 SMNVEV (reference sequence). Trimming took 5 bases from V and 5 from J, leaving 4 bases between them. This CDR3 has 11 amino acids. The CDR3 protein is CASSRDNEQFF. The DNA for the CDR3 is TGTGCCAGCAGTCGGGACAATGAGCAGTTCTTC.

The gene calls are TRBV28 and TRBJ2-7; D remains ambiguous. Per germline, CDR1 MDHEN and CDR2 SYDVKM. The CDR3 extends over 13 amino acids. V lost 2 bases, J lost 3 bases, and 8 bases lay in between. CDR3 protein: CASSLNENYEQYF. For the CDR3, the DNA is TGTGCCAGCAGTTTAAACGAGAACTACGAGCAGTACTTC.

A single count supports this clone. The V gene is TRBV4-2, the J gene TRBJ2-7; weak D call: TRBD2 (5 bases). This CDR3 has 15 amino acids. Germline loops: CDR1 LGHNA, CDR2 YNFKEQ. Trimming took off 0 bases at V and 5 bases at J, with 14 bases between the two ends. CDR3 loop: CASSQDVRAGDEQYF. As DNA, the CDR3 is TGTGCCAGCAGCCAAGACGTGCGGGCCGGGGACGAGCAGTACTTC.

The chain is built from TRBV7-7 and TRBJ2-2; D is unresolved. Trimming took 2 bases from V and 2 from J, leaving 6 bases between them. From germline, CDR1 is SSHAT and CDR2 FNYEAQ (reference sequence). The length of the CDR3 is 14 residues. The CDR3 loop reads CASSLRVNTGELFF. The DNA for the CDR3 is TGTGCCAGCAGCTTAAGAGTCAACACCGGGGAGCTGTTTTTT.

The rearrangement uses TRBV5-1 and TRBJ1-1; TRBD1 matches at 9 bases. The CDR3 sequence is 13 residues long. Germline-derived CDR1 and CDR2 are SGHRS and YFSETQ. V lost 9 bases, J lost 5 bases, and 8 bases stayed unmatched. CDR3 coding DNA: TGCGCCAACAGTGGACAGGGGTCTACTGAAGCTTTCTTT. Translated, it gives CANSGQGSTEAFF.

The V and J genes are TRBV5-4 and TRBJ2-5, with TRBD1 matching 7 bases. This CDR3 is 14 amino acids long. CDR1 SGHNT and CDR2 YYREEE come from the germline V gene (reference sequence). V trimming: 2 bases; J trimming: 3 bases; junction bases outside the gene matches: 4. The CDR3 DNA follows: TGTGCCAGCAGCTTTCGAGACAGGGAAGAGACCCAGTACTTC. Amino acid sequence: CASSFRDREETQYF.

This clone was counted only a few times. Distinct nucleotide sequences in the sample also encode this CDR3. The chain joins TRBV6-6 to TRBJ1-2, with D perhaps TRBD1 (6 bases). Germline V gene lookup returns CDR1 MNHNY and CDR2 SVGAGI (reference sequence). This CDR3 is 13 amino acids long. The ends were cut back, 6 bases at V and 2 bases at J, with 10 bases in the middle. This chain's CDR3 is CASSSGQNYGYTF. The CDR3 region has the DNA TGTGCCAGCAGCTCAGGACAGAACTATGGCTACACCTTC.